This T cell receptor beta chain was sequenced in a study of OX40 agonist ivuxolimab in advanced cancers. The CDR3 is made up of 13 amino acids. Germline V lookup: CDR1 SEHNR, CDR2 FQNEAQ (reference sequence). The V gene lost 3 bases and the J gene lost 10 bases, with 13 bases spanning the gap. This clone ranks as large (0.1 to 1%). Profiling relied on immunoSEQ multiplex PCR, and the TCRdb table lists in-frame clones only, not all of them. Of some 15,000 clones in the sample, almost 80% were seen once. The specimen was CD4+ or CD8+ T cells sorted from blood, collected in a trial of the OX40 agonist ivuxolimab. The chain couples TRBV7-9 to TRBJ2-1; tentatively, D is TRBD1 (6 bases). This receptor was obtained from an adult with an advanced solid tumor such as melanoma, head and neck, liver or kidney cancer. The CDR3, as DNA: TGTGCCAGCAGCTTCCTAGCAAGGGGGGAGCAGTTCTTC. Its protein is CASSFLARGEQFF.